Listed here are 30 T cell receptor beta chains from one sample, sequenced in a study of T cell responses to AZD1222 COVID-19 vaccine. Measured with immunoSEQ multiplex PCR; TCRdb has only the in-frame clones, and not every one. The sample lists 200,000 to 250,000 clones, approximately 94% occurring once. The sequencing here drew on peripheral blood, taken on day 0 of MenACWY control vaccination. The origin of the receptors is an adult in good health.

The chain couples TRBV2 to TRBJ1-1; 8 bases fit TRBD1. Per the germline V gene, CDR1 is SNHLY and CDR2 is FYNNEI. CDR3 length: 13 residues. V lost 7 bases to trimming and J lost 3 bases; unmatched junction nucleotides: 4. As DNA, the CDR3 is TGTGCCAGCACAGGGGGCCTGGACACTGAAGCTTTCTTT. As protein: CASTGGLDTEAFF.

This chain joins TRBV3-1 (or the pseudogene TRBV3-2) and TRBJ1-2; TRBD1 aligns across 8 bases. This CDR3 region has 16 residues. Germline CDR1 LGHDT, CDR2 YNNKEL (reference sequence). Trimming at V came to 6 bases and at J to 2 bases, leaving 11 bases not matched to a gene. The CDR3 DNA reads as TGTGCCAGCAGTCCCCAAGCCCGACAGGGGAACTATGGCTACACCTTC. It yields the protein CASSPQARQGNYGYTF.

V gene TRBV7-9 combines with J gene TRBJ1-1; the D is unclear. The CDR3 extends over 14 amino acids. Trimming stripped 1 base from V and 1 base from J, with 7 bases between. Per the germline V gene, CDR1 is SEHNR and CDR2 is FQNEAQ (reference sequence). The chain's CDR3 is CASSLDLGNTEAFF. The CDR3 nucleotides read TGTGCCAGCAGCTTAGATCTCGGGAACACTGAAGCTTTCTTT.

The table lists this clone with a count of one. CDR3 nucleotides: TGTGCCAGCGTTACCTCTGCTGAAGCTTTCTTT. Its protein product is CASVTSAEAFF. The chain uses TRBV19 and TRBJ1-1; no clear D gene. V was trimmed by 9 bases and J by 6 bases, leaving 11 bases between them. Germline V gene data show CDR1 as LNHDA and CDR2 as SQIVND (reference sequence). The CDR3 sequence is 11 residues long.

The rearrangement joins TRBV4-1 to TRBJ2-3; D may be TRBD2 (6 bases). CDR1 is MGHRA and CDR2 is YSYEKL in the germline V gene. The CDR3 covers 16 residues. Deletions cut 0 bases from V and 1 base from J, with 11 bases between. The CDR3 here is CASSQDFTSRTDTQYF. The CDR3 DNA reads TGCGCCAGCAGCCAAGATTTCACTAGCCGCACAGATACGCAGTATTTT.

The CDR3 nucleotides are TGTGCCAGCAGCTTAGGGACTAGAGGGGATACGCAGTATTTT. Translating it yields CASSLGTRGDTQYF. The gene calls are TRBV7-9 and TRBJ2-3; 7 bases fit TRBD2. CDR1 and CDR2 from the germline V gene are SEHNR and FQNEAQ (reference sequence). This CDR3 comprises 14 residues. Unmatched junction bases numbered 4, after V lost 1 base and J lost 6 bases.

The J gene is TRBJ1-5, the V gene TRBV7-8; no firm D call. The germline V and J ends were trimmed by 1 base and 5 bases, with 6 bases remaining between them. Germline values: CDR1 SGHVS, CDR2 FQNEAQ. The CDR3 has 13 amino acids. Here the CDR3 reads CASSLGRDQPQHF. CDR3 DNA: TGTGCCAGCAGCTTAGGGAGGGATCAGCCCCAGCATTTT.

The V call is TRBV11-1, the J call TRBJ2-1, with 10 bases fitting TRBD1. This CDR3 spans 16 amino acids. The trim removed 0 bases at V and 8 bases at J, leaving 7 bases unmatched. CDR1 is SGHAT and CDR2 is FQDESV in the germline V gene (reference sequence). CDR3 DNA: TGTGCCAGCAGCTTAGCTGGGACAGGGGTTTGGGATGAGCAGTTCTTC. Residues: CASSLAGTGVWDEQFF.

The chain couples TRBV27 to TRBJ2-7; 9 positions match TRBD1. Germline CDR1 and CDR2: MNHEY and SMNVEV (reference sequence). This CDR3 region has 15 residues. The ends lost 4 bases at V and 0 bases at J; junction bases unmatched: 4. The CDR3: CASSYAGQGSYEQYF. The CDR3 bases are TGTGCCAGCAGTTACGCGGGACAGGGCTCCTACGAGCAGTACTTC.

The rearrangement uses TRBV29-1 and TRBJ1-5; weak D call: TRBD1 (6 bases). Germline values: CDR1 SQVTM, CDR2 ANQGSEA. The CDR3 has 14 residues. V shed 5 bases and J shed 1 base, with 12 bases lying between them. The CDR3 spells CSVKGGRSNQPQHF. Written as DNA, the CDR3 is TGCAGCGTTAAAGGGGGGAGAAGCAATCAGCCCCAGCATTTT.

A remark on this clone: The sample has other DNA sequences that encode this CDR3 too. CDR3 bases: TGTGCCATCAGTGAAGGGACAGGGACTAATCAGCCCCAGCATTTT. As protein: CAISEGTGTNQPQHF. The chain uses TRBV10-3 and TRBJ1-5, with 9 bases lining up with TRBD1. With V trimmed by 3 bases and J by 4 bases, 4 bases remained unmatched. This CDR3 spans 15 amino acids. Germline V lookup: CDR1 ENHRY, CDR2 SYGVKD.

The J gene is TRBJ1-1, the V gene TRBV19; D ambiguous. In germline, CDR1 is LNHDA, CDR2 SQIVND (reference sequence). The CDR3 loop spans 14 amino acids. Between the trimmed V and J ends, which lost 7 bases and 4 bases, there was a span of 16 bases. The CDR3 protein is CASIMDWTSTEAFF. The CDR3 nucleotides are TGTGCCAGTATAATGGACTGGACGAGCACTGAAGCTTTCTTT.

The chain uses TRBV6-5 and TRBJ1-1, with no clear D. The CDR3 has 15 residues. V was trimmed by 0 bases and J by 0 bases, leaving 8 bases between them. Per germline, CDR1 MNHEY and CDR2 SVGAGI. CDR3 region: CASSYSASVNTEAFF. CDR3 coding DNA: TGTGCCAGCAGTTACTCTGCGTCGGTGAACACTGAAGCTTTCTTT.

This clone showed up just once. The gene calls are TRBV6-6 and TRBJ1-3; tentatively, D is TRBD1 (5 bases). This CDR3 has 14 residues. V gave up 7 bases and J gave up 0 bases, with 10 bases separating them. Germline V CDR1 and CDR2: MNHNY, SVGAGI (reference sequence). The CDR3 spells CASTDSYSGNTIYF. CDR3 nucleotides: TGTGCCAGCACCGACAGTTACTCTGGAAACACCATATATTTT.

The chain carries TRBV7-2 and TRBJ2-7, with 11 nucleotides matching TRBD2. V was clipped by 1 base and J by 5 bases; unmatched bases: 1. The germline V gene encodes CDR1 SGHTA and CDR2 FQGNSA. This CDR3 has 14 residues. The CDR3 sequence is CASSLVAGGNEQYF. As DNA, the CDR3 is TGTGCCAGCAGCTTAGTAGCGGGGGGGAACGAGCAGTACTTC.

This clone was seen only once. The genes are TRBV4-2 and TRBJ1-1; no definite D call. CDR1 LGHNA and CDR2 YNFKEQ come from the germline V gene. The CDR3 runs to 12 residues. Trimming left V 11 bases short and J 4 bases short, with 14 bases between. In nucleotides, the CDR3 is TGTGCCTCAAGGGAGGGTGGCACTGAAGCTTTCTTT. Translating gives CASREGGTEAFF.

The chain joins TRBV19 to TRBJ2-3; D remains unclear. CDR1 and CDR2 (germline): LNHDA, SQIVND (reference sequence). This CDR3 is 13 amino acids long. Trimming removed 3 bases at V and 2 bases at J, with 6 bases between. Written as DNA, the CDR3 is TGTGCCAGTAGTATTGGAGCCACAGATACGCAGTATTTT. It yields the protein CASSIGATDTQYF.

V is TRBV9 and J is TRBJ2-7, with D possibly being TRBD1 (6 bases). CDR1 is SGDLS and CDR2 is YYNGEE in the germline V gene. V was pared by 2 bases and J by 4 bases, with 13 bases between. CDR3 length equals 14 residues. The CDR3 nucleotides are TGTGCCAGCAGCGTCCCTACAGGGAATTACGAGCAGTACTTC. Translated, it gives CASSVPTGNYEQYF.

To note about this clone: Relative to the germline gene, one junction end is altered; a read error may explain this. The J gene is TRBJ2-5, the V gene TRBV11-2; no clear D. This CDR3 is 10 amino acids long. Germline V gene sequence: CDR1 SGHAT, CDR2 FQNNGV. CDR3 amino acids: CASSAETQYF. CDR3 nucleotides: TGCGCCAGCAGCGCGGAGACCCAGTACTTC.

The V and J genes are TRBV15 and TRBJ2-5, with TRBD1 matching 7 bases. The germline CDR1 and CDR2 sequences are LNHNV and YYDKDF (reference sequence). The CDR3 has 14 amino acids. Trimming took 3 bases from V and 1 from J; bases not matched to a gene: 2. This CDR3 is CATSRGQLQETQYF. For the CDR3, the DNA is TGTGCCACCAGCAGGGGACAGCTCCAAGAGACCCAGTACTTC.

In this sample, this clone turned up once. The chain uses TRBV4-3 and TRBJ1-3; a possible D gene is TRBD1 (5 bases). Per germline, CDR1 LGHNA and CDR2 YSLEER. The CDR3 extends over 13 amino acids. V was shortened by 4 bases and J by 4 bases, with 8 bases between the two germline ends. CDR3 nucleotide sequence: TGCGCCAGCAGCCGGGGACGGGGAAACACCATATATTTT. Translation gives CASSRGRGNTIYF.

This chain links TRBV7-9 with TRBJ2-1, with 9 bases matching TRBD2. With 0 bases clipped from V and 6 bases from J, the junction kept 3 bases outside the gene matches. Per the germline V gene, CDR1 is SEHNR and CDR2 is FQNEAQ (reference sequence). This CDR3 has 15 amino acids. The DNA of the CDR3 is TGTGCCAGCAGCTTAGCTGGCGGGGGGGGCAATGAGCAGTTCTTC. Its translation is CASSLAGGGGNEQFF.

The chain has TRBV18 and TRBJ1-1; 8 bases are a match to TRBD1. V lost 4 bases and J lost 2; bases outside the gene matches: 6. Germline V gives CDR1 KGHSH, CDR2 LQKENI. The CDR3 contains 15 residues. For the CDR3, the DNA is TGTGCCAGCTCACAAATAGGACAGGGAAACACTGAAGCTTTCTTT. It codes for CASSQIGQGNTEAFF. The full variable domain, rest sourced from reference TRBV18 and TRBJ1-1, is NAGVMQNPRHLVRRRGQEARLRCSPMKGHSHVYWYRQLPEEGLKFMVYLQKENIIDESGMPKERFSAEFPKEGPSILRIQQVVRGDSAAYFCASSQIGQGNTEAFFGQGTRLTVV.

The chain recombines TRBV27 with TRBJ1-1, with D tentatively TRBD1 (6 bases). The CDR3 has 17 amino acids. Trimming stripped 5 bases from V and 0 bases from J, with 19 bases between. Germline V gives CDR1 MNHEY, CDR2 SMNVEV (reference sequence). CDR3 loop: CASSPARGGLVNTEAFF. The CDR3 DNA reads TGTGCCAGCAGTCCCGCGAGGGGGGGCCTCGTGAACACTGAAGCTTTCTTT.

The chain combines TRBV28 with TRBJ2-5, with a weak D call TRBD1 (5 bases). Germline V gives CDR1 MDHEN, CDR2 SYDVKM. The CDR3 runs to 16 residues. Trimming took 3 bases from V and 9 from J, leaving 23 bases between them. The CDR3 is CASSLYMQGTPGAQYF. CDR3 nucleotide sequence: TGTGCCAGCAGTTTGTATATGCAGGGAACTCCTGGGGCCCAGTACTTC.

The chain carries TRBV5-1 and TRBJ1-2, with 8 bases identical to TRBD1. The CDR3 contains 15 residues. Per the germline V gene, CDR1 is SGHRS and CDR2 is YFSETQ. V lost 5 bases, J lost 0 bases, and 6 bases stayed unmatched. CDR3 amino acids: CASRLGQGANYGYTF. The CDR3 coding sequence is TGCGCCAGCAGACTCGGACAGGGAGCTAACTATGGCTACACCTTC.

The chain is built from TRBV11-2 and TRBJ1-1; D not certain. V was shortened by 5 bases and J by 4 bases, with 14 bases between the two germline ends. CDR3 size: 14 residues. Germline CDR1 reads SGHAT; CDR2 reads FQNNGV. The CDR3 is CASSHPTLGTEAFF. As DNA, the CDR3 is TGTGCCAGCAGCCACCCAACCCTGGGCACTGAAGCTTTCTTT.

This chain links TRBV4-1 with TRBJ2-3; D not resolved. V was clipped by 0 bases and J by 2 bases, with 12 bases between them. The germline CDR1 and CDR2 sequences are MGHRA and YSYEKL. The CDR3 is 16 amino acids. The CDR3 region has the DNA TGCGCCAGCAGCCAAGATTTTGCCGGCCTCACAGATACGCAGTATTTT. Translation gives CASSQDFAGLTDTQYF.

This clone was recorded only once. J is TRBJ2-5 and V is TRBV9; 7 bases are a match to TRBD1. CDR1 is SGDLS and CDR2 is YYNGEE in the germline V gene. J gave up 5 bases and V 0 bases, and 1 base lay outside the gene matches. The CDR3 totals 13 residues. CDR3 protein: CASSVDRGETQYF. DNA of the CDR3: TGTGCCAGCAGCGTAGACAGGGGCGAGACCCAGTACTTC.

Written as DNA, the CDR3 is TGTGCCAGCAGCTTACGCGGGAAGACTGAAGCTTTCTTT. This gives the protein CASSLRGKTEAFF. The chain couples TRBV7-9 to TRBJ1-1, with D uncertain. The V and J ends lost 2 bases and 5 bases respectively, with 9 bases between them. Germline CDR1 is SEHNR and CDR2 is FQNEAQ (reference sequence). This CDR3 has 13 amino acids.